This is a list of T cell receptor beta chains from one sample in a study of healthy donors' naive CD4 and CD8 T cells. TCRdb independently ran MiXCR on the reads; one entry per CDR3 protein. The sample carries 150,000 to 200,000 distinct CDR3 sequences, about 76% recorded once. Sequenced sample: naive CD4+ and CD8+ T cells sorted from blood, pooled from several donors. Receptors originate from a pool of human donors in good health; the sample pools cells from several healthy donors. Both conserved end residues are part of each CDR3. Fields, in order: J gene, V gene, CDR3 length, clone size, D gene, CDR3 DNA, CDR3 protein. D genes are given only for firm matches. Some rows mark clone size as missing; the rest say once, few, many or name a class of expanded clone.

TRBJ2-5 | TRBV5-5 | 13 | few | - | TGTGCCAGCAGCTTGTGGACGACAGAGACCCAGTACTTC | CASSLWTTETQYF
TRBJ2-7 | TRBV20-1 | 13 | - | TRBD1 | TGCAGTGCTACGCCGGGACAGACCTACGAGCAGTACTTC | CSATPGQTYEQYF
TRBJ1-1 | TRBV19 | 16 | - | TRBD1 | TGTGCCAGTAGTATCCCTGGGACAGGGGAAAACACTGAAGCTTTCTTT | CASSIPGTGENTEAFF
TRBJ2-5 | TRBV13 | 14 | once | TRBD1 | TGTGCCAGCAGCGGCCACAGGGGACAAGAGACCCAGTACTTC | CASSGHRGQETQYF
TRBJ1-1 | TRBV6-5 | 12 | - | - | TGTGCCAGCCGGGCTGCGAACACTGAAGCTTTCTTT | CASRAANTEAFF
TRBJ2-7 | TRBV19 | 16 | - | TRBD2 | TGTGCCAGTAGTATAGACTACAGCGGGAGTATCTACGAGCAGTACTTC | CASSIDYSGSIYEQYF
TRBJ1-5 | TRBV7-8 | 17 | - | TRBD1 | TGTGCCAGCAGCTTAGCGCGGGACAGTGGCCGCAATCAGCCCCAGCATTTT | CASSLARDSGRNQPQHF
TRBJ1-1 | TRBV30 | 14 | - | - | TGTGCCTGGATAGAGGGGTTGGGCGACACTGAAGCTTTCTTT | CAWIEGLGDTEAFF
TRBJ2-7 | TRBV7-9 | 15 | - | TRBD1 | TGTGCCAGCAGCACGGCCTGGGACAGGGGGAGTGAGCAGTACTTC | CASSTAWDRGSEQYF
TRBJ2-1 | TRBV6-5 | 16 | few | TRBD2 | TGTGCCAGCAGTTATTTGTCTAGCGGGGGGGCTGGGGAGCAGTTCTTC | CASSYLSSGGAGEQFF
TRBJ2-5 | TRBV12-3/TRBV12-4 | 14 | few | - | TGTGCTAGTGGTTTGGTCGGACAGCAAGAGACCCAGTACTTC | CASGLVGQQETQYF
TRBJ2-2 | TRBV5-4 | 16 | - | - | TGTGCCAGCAGCCCCTCCCCAGCCTCGAACACCGGGGAGCTGTTTTTT | CASSPSPASNTGELFF
TRBJ1-5 | TRBV6-2/TRBV6-3 | 13 | - | - | TGTGCCAGCAGTTACTCTCAGGTCCAGCCCCAGCATTTT | CASSYSQVQPQHF
TRBJ2-3 | TRBV19 | 14 | few | TRBD2 | TGTGCCACCCGGACTAGCGGCCGCACAGATACGCAGTATTTT | CATRTSGRTDTQYF
TRBJ1-5 | TRBV15 | 17 | - | - | TGTGCCACCAGCAGAACTACCTGGACAAATCCGAGTCAGCCCCAGCATTTT | CATSRTTWTNPSQPQHF
TRBJ2-1 | TRBV5-1 | 14 | - | - | TGCGCCAGCACTAGTGGGGATGACTACAATGAGCAGTTCTTC | CASTSGDDYNEQFF